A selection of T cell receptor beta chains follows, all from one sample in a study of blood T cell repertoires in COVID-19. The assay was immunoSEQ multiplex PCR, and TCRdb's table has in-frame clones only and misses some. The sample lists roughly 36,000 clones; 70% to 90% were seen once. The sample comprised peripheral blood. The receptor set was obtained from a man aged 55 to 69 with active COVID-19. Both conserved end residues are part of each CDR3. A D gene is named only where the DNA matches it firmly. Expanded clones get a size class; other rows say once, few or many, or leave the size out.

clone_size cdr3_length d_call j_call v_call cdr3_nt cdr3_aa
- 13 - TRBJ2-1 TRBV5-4 TGTGCCAGCAGCCCCGAGTTTTACAGTGAGCAGTTCTTC CASSPEFYSEQFF
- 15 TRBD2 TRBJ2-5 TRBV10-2 TGCGCCAGCAGTGGACTTGGGCTAGCGGAAGAGACCCAGTACTTC CASSGLGLAEETQYF
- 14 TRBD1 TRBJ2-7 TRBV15 TGTGCCACCAGCAGAGTCGTGACAGGGTACGAGCAGTACTTC CATSRVVTGYEQYF
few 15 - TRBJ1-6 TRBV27 TGTGCCAGCAGTTTAGGCAGCTCCTATAATTCACCCCTCCACTTT CASSLGSSYNSPLHF
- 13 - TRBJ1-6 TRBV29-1 TGCAGCGTTGCACCCGGAGTTAATTCACCCCTCCACTTT CSVAPGVNSPLHF
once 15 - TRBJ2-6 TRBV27 TGTGCCAGCAGGGCGCCTAGCTCTGGGGCCAACGTCCTGACTTTC CASRAPSSGANVLTF
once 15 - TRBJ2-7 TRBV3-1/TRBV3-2 TGTGCCAGCAGCCAGGTGGCTGGGGCCGCCTACGAGCAGTACTTC CASSQVAGAAYEQYF
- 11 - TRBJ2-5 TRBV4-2 TGTGCCAGCAGCCACGAAGAGACCCAGTACTTC CASSHEETQYF
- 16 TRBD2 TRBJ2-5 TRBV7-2 TGTGCCAGCAGCCAGAGGGGAGCGGGAGGAGAAGAGACCCAGTACTTC CASSQRGAGGEETQYF
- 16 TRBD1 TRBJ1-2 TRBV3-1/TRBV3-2 TGTGCCAGCAGCCAAGTCCGGACAGGGGTGGGATCGGGCTACACCTTC CASSQVRTGVGSGYTF
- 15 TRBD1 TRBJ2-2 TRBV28 TGTGCCAGCCGAAAAGGGACAGGTGATAACGGGGAGCTGTTTTTT CASRKGTGDNGELFF
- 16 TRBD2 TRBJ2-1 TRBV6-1 TGTGCCAGCAGTGAAGGTAGCGGGAGAGTTTACAATGAGCAGTTCTTC CASSEGSGRVYNEQFF
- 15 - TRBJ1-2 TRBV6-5 TGTGCCAGCAGTTACGTTCCGGGAGCTAACTATGGCTACACCTTC CASSYVPGANYGYTF
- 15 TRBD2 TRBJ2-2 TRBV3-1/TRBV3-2 TGTGCCAGCAGCTTAGCGGGGGCGAACACCGGGGAGCTGTTTTTT CASSLAGANTGELFF
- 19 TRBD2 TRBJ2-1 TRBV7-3 TGTGCCAGCAGCTTCGGGACGGGTAGCGGGGTAAACTCCTACAATGAGCAGTTCTTC CASSFGTGSGVNSYNEQFF
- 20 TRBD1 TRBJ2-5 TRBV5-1 TGCGCCAGCAGGTCACCCCCTCCTCGTTCGGGACAGGGCCTCCAAGAGACCCAGTACTTC CASRSPPPRSGQGLQETQYF
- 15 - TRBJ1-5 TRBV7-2 TGTGCCAGCAGCGCGGAAATAAATAGCAATCAGCCCCAGCATTTT CASSAEINSNQPQHF
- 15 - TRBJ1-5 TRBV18 TGTGCCAGCTCACCCACACCAGGGGGCAATCAGCCCCAGCATTTT CASSPTPGGNQPQHF
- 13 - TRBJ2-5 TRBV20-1 TGCAGTGCTAGTAACAGCGGATCAGGAACCCAGTACTTC CSASNSGSGTQYF
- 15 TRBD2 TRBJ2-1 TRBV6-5 TGTGCCAGCATCCCGACTAGCGGGACCTACAATGAGCAGTTCTTC CASIPTSGTYNEQFF
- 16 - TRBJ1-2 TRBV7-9 TGTGCCAGCAGCGTCTTCCGGACAGCAGACAACTATGGCTACACCTTC CASSVFRTADNYGYTF
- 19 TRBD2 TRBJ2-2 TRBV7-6 TGTGCCAGCAGCTTAACTAGCGGGAGGGTCCCATCAAACACCGGGGAGCTGTTTTTT CASSLTSGRVPSNTGELFF
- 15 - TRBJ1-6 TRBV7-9 TGTGCCAGCAGCCACGGGGAAGGTTATAATTCACCCCTCCACTTT CASSHGEGYNSPLHF